A single sample is the source of the 13 T cell receptor beta chains below, sequenced in a study of identical twins. TCRdb reanalysed the 5' RACE reads using MiXCR and keeps one entry per CDR3 protein. This sample has roughly 480,000 distinct CDR3 sequences; about 24% occur once, and the top ten carry 2.9%. These data are also associated with another study on T cells expressing NK-cell markers.

The specimen was CD4+ T cells sorted from blood. These receptors were collected from a young woman in good health.

The CDR3 DNA reads as TGTGCCAGCAGCTTAGCAGCGGGAGCGTGGACAGATACGCAGTATTTT. Its translation: CASSLAAGAWTDTQYF. This chain uses TRBV7-6 with TRBJ2-3; 8 nucleotides match TRBD2. Trimming took 0 bases from V and 3 from J; bases not matched to a gene: 5. The CDR3 loop spans 16 amino acids. CDR1 and CDR2 from the germline V gene are SGHVS and FNYEAQ.

The chain employs TRBV29-1 and TRBJ2-7; D not certain. The CDR3 covers 14 residues. Germline V lookup: CDR1 SQVTM, CDR2 ANQGSEA. V gave up 1 base and J gave up 0 bases, with 10 bases separating them. DNA of the CDR3: TGCAGCGTTGAAGGTCGGCAGGACTCCTACGAGCAGTACTTC. Encoded protein: CSVEGRQDSYEQYF.

The V and J genes are TRBV7-2 and TRBJ2-7, with D possibly matching TRBD1 (7 bases). The CDR3 is made up of 14 amino acids. Trimming removed 7 bases at V and 3 bases at J, with 16 bases between. CDR1 is SGHTA, CDR2 FQGNSA, per germline. CDR3 amino acids: CASTGGTANYEQYF. The CDR3 DNA follows: TGTGCCAGCACCGGCGGGACAGCCAACTACGAGCAGTACTTC.

The chain employs TRBV7-2 and TRBJ1-2; D is unclear. CDR3 length: 14 amino acids. Germline lookup yields CDR1 SGHTA and CDR2 FQGNSA. Trimming pared 1 base from V and 8 bases from J, leaving 14 bases between. CDR3 amino acids: CASSLVARVEGYTF. In DNA form, the CDR3 reads TGTGCCAGCAGCTTAGTAGCCCGCGTGGAGGGCTACACCTTC. The whole variable domain, remainder taken from reference TRBV7-2 and TRBJ1-2, is GAGVSQSPSNKVTEKGKDVELRCDPISGHTALYWYRQSLGQGLEFLIYFQGNSAPDKSGLPSDRFSAERTGGSVSTLTIQRTQQEDSAVYLCASSLVARVEGYTFGSGTRLTVV.

There are a few counts of this clonotype. The genes are TRBV12-3 or TRBV12-4 and TRBJ1-2, with 9 positions matching TRBD1. The V segment lost 5 bases and the J segment 5 bases; nucleotides outside the gene matches: 15. The CDR3 extends over 17 amino acids. The CDR3, as DNA: TGTGCCAGCAGTCCCGGGGACAGGGCCCGATCCTTTTATGGCTACACCTTC. Protein: CASSPGDRARSFYGYTF.

This clonotype was picked up a small number of times. The rearrangement uses TRBV15 and TRBJ1-2; D gene uncertain. Germline loops: CDR1 LNHNV, CDR2 YYDKDF (reference sequence). This CDR3 is built from 16 residues. Trimming shortened V by 5 bases and J by 2 bases, and 18 bases separated the two germline ends. CDR3 nucleotides: TGTGCCACCAGCTCGCCACGTGGCACGAAAAACTATGGCTACACCTTC. Its translation is CATSSPRGTKNYGYTF.

This clonotype was seen a few times. The chain recombines TRBV29-1 with TRBJ2-3; 8 positions agree with TRBD1. CDR1 is SQVTM, CDR2 ANQGSEA, per germline. CDR3 size: 12 residues. Trimming took 6 bases from V and 4 from J; bases not matched to a gene: 3. The CDR3 DNA reads as TGCAGCGTAGGACAGGGCCCAGATACGCAGTATTTT. Translated: CSVGQGPDTQYF.

The V call is TRBV20-1, the J call TRBJ2-3, with D uncertain. Germline CDR1 reads DFQATT; CDR2 reads SNEGSKA (reference sequence). V lost 0 bases to trimming and J lost 0 bases, with 13 bases between them. There are 16 residues in the CDR3. CDR3 sequence reads: CSARDLSRTSTDTQYF. CDR3 nucleotide sequence: TGCAGTGCTAGAGATCTCTCCCGAACTAGCACAGATACGCAGTATTTT.

The rearrangement links TRBV20-1 to TRBJ2-3; 7 positions match TRBD1. The length of the CDR3 is 14 residues. The V segment lost 4 bases and the J segment 7 bases; nucleotides outside the gene matches: 11. In germline, CDR1 is DFQATT, CDR2 SNEGSKA (reference sequence). The DNA for the CDR3 is TGCAGTGCTAAACCACCGATACAGGGGAATACGCAGTATTTT. Translation: CSAKPPIQGNTQYF.

The chain uses TRBV20-1 and TRBJ2-3; 9 bases line up with TRBD2. CDR3 length: 15 amino acids. V gave up 4 bases and J gave up 6 bases; unmatched junction bases: 11. The V gene's germline CDR1 is DFQATT and CDR2 SNEGSKA (reference sequence). DNA of the CDR3: TGCAGTGCTAAAGAGCGGCGGGGGGGCCGGGATACGCAGTATTTT. As protein: CSAKERRGGRDTQYF.

This sequence joins TRBV3-1 and TRBJ2-3; 7 nucleotides line up with TRBD1. Unmatched junction bases numbered 8, after V lost 4 bases and J lost 7 bases. The CDR3 runs to 14 residues. Germline assignment: CDR1 LGHDT and CDR2 YNNKEL (reference sequence). The CDR3 nucleotides read TGTGCCAGCAGCCGACAACAGGGGCCAAATACGCAGTATTTT. Translation gives CASSRQQGPNTQYF.

This chain links TRBV20-1 with TRBJ2-1; TRBD2 matches at 8 bases. After removal of 5 bases from V and 1 base from J, the junction contained 10 bases not matched to a gene. CDR1 is DFQATT, CDR2 SNEGSKA, per germline (reference sequence). This CDR3 has 16 amino acids. The CDR3 DNA reads TGCAGTGCTTGGCGGGGGGCCGATCCTTCCTACAATGAGCAGTTCTTC. Encoded protein: CSAWRGADPSYNEQFF.

This clonotype was counted ten times or more. The CDR3: CASSQVRSWDPRFF. CDR3 bases: TGCGCCAGCAGCCAAGTGCGCTCCTGGGACCCCCGGTTCTTC. This rearrangement joins TRBV4-3 to TRBJ2-1; D possibly uses TRBD1 or TRBD2 (5 bases each). Germline assignment: CDR1 LGHNA and CDR2 YSLEER. V lost 1 base and J lost 15, with 19 bases in between. There are 14 residues in the CDR3.